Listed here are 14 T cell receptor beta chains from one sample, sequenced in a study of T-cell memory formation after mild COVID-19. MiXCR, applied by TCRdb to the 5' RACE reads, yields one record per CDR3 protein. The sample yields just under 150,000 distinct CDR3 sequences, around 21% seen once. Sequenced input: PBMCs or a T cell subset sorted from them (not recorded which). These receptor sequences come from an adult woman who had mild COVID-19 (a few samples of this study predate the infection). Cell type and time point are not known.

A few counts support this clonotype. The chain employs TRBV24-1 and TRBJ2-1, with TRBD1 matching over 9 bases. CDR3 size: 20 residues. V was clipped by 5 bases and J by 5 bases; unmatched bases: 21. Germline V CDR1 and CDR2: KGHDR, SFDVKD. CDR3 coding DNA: TGTGCCACCAGTGGTATGATCGGACAGGGGAAGAACTCCTTACACAATGAGCAGTTCTTC. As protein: CATSGMIGQGKNSLHNEQFF.

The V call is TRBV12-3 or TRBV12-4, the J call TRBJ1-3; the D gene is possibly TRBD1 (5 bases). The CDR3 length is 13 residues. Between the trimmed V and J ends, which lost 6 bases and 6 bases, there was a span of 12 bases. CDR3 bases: TGTGCCAGCAGCCCGGGGGTCATAAACACCATATATTTT. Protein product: CASSPGVINTIYF.

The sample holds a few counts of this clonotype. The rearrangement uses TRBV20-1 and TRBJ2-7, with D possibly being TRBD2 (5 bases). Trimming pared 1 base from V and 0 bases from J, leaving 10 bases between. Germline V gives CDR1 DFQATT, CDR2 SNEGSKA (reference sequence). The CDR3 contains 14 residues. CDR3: CSARGERGSYEQYF. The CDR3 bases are TGCAGTGCTAGAGGGGAACGGGGCTCCTACGAGCAGTACTTC.

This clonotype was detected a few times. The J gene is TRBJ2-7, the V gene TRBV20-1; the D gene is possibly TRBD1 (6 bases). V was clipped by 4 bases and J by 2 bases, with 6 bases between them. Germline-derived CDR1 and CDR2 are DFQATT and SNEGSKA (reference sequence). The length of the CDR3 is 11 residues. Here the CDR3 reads CSAKGAYEQYF. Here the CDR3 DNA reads TGCAGTGCTAAGGGGGCCTACGAGCAGTACTTC.

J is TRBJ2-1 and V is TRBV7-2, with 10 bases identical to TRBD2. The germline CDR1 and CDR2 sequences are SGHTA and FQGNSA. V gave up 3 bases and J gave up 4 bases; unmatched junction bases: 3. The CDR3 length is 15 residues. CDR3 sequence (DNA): TGTGCCAGCAGCTTCGGGACTAGCGAATACAATGAGCAGTTCTTC. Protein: CASSFGTSEYNEQFF.

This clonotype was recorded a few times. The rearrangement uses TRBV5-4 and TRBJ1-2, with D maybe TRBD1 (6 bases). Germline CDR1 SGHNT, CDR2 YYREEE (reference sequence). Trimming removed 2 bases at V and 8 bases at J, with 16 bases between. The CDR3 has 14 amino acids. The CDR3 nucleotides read TGTGCCAGCAGCTTACCGGGGACACGAGGCGGCTACACCTTC. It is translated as CASSLPGTRGGYTF.

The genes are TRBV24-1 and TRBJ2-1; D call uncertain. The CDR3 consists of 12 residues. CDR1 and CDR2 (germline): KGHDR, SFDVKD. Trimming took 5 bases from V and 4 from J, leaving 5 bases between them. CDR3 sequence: CATSGSYNEQFF. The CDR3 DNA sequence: TGTGCCACCAGTGGTTCTTACAATGAGCAGTTCTTC.

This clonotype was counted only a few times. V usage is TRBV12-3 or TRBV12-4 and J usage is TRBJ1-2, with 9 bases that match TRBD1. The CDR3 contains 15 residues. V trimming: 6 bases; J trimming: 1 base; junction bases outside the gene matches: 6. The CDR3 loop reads CASSLGQGFNYGYTF. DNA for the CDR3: TGTGCCAGCAGCCTGGGACAGGGATTTAACTATGGCTACACCTTC.

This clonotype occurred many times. CDR3 protein: CASNPTGEAGNTIYF. The DNA of the CDR3 is TGTGCCAGCAACCCGACAGGGGAGGCTGGAAACACCATATATTTT. This chain uses TRBV12-3 or TRBV12-4 with TRBJ1-3; 8 bases align to TRBD1. The J segment lost 2 bases and the V segment lost 7 bases, leaving 7 bases of the junction unmatched. This CDR3 region has 15 residues.

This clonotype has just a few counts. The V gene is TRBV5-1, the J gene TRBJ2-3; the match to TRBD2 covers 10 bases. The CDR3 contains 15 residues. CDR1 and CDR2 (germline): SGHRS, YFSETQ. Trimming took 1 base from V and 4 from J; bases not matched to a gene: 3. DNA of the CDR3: TGCGCCAGCAGCTTGAGCGGGAGGGCCCCAGATACGCAGTATTTT. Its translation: CASSLSGRAPDTQYF.

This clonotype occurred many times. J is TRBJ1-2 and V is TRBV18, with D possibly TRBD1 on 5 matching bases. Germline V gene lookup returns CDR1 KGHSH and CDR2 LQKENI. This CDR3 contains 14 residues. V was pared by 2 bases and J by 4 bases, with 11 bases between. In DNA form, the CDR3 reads TGTGCCAGCTCACCATCCGGGGGAAGCTATGGCTACACCTTC. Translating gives CASSPSGGSYGYTF.

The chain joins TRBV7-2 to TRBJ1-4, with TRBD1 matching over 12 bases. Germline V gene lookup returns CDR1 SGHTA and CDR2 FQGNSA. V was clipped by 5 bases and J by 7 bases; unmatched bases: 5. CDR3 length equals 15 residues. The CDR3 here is CASSPGQGAFEKLFF. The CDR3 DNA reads TGTGCCAGCAGCCCGGGACAGGGGGCGTTTGAAAAACTGTTTTTT.

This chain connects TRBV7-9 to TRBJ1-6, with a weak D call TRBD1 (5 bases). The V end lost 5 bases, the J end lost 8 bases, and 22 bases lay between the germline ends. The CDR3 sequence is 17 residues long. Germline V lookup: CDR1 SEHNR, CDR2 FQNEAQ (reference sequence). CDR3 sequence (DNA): TGTGCCAGCAGCCGAAGGAACCCGGGACGGGCCGATTCACCCCTCCACTTT. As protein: CASSRRNPGRADSPLHF.

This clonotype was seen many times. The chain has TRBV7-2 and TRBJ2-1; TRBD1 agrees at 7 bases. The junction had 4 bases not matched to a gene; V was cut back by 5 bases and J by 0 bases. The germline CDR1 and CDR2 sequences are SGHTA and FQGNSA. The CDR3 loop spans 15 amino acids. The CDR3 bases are TGTGCCAGCAGCCCCGCAGGGGGCTCCTACAATGAGCAGTTCTTC. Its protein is CASSPAGGSYNEQFF.